These T cell receptor beta chains were read from a single sample in a study of blood T cells in healthy people across ages. TCRdb redid the calling of the 5' RACE reads with MiXCR, one entry per CDR3 protein. The sample lists roughly 650,000 distinct CDR3 sequences, roughly 32% seen once, with about 16% in the top ten. The source material was blood. The receptors were gathered from a woman older than 75 in good health. The CDR3 runs from the conserved cysteine through the conserved F or W. A D gene is named only where the DNA matches it firmly. Only part of the rows carry a size: once, few, many, or a class if the clone is expanded.

d_gene	v_gene	j_gene	abundance	CDR3aa	CDR3nt
TRBD2	TRBV5-1	TRBJ2-1	-	CASSTGTSGSIYNEQFF	TGCGCCAGCAGCACAGGGACTAGCGGGAGTATCTACAATGAGCAGTTCTTC
-	TRBV7-8	TRBJ2-1	-	CASSYRRGGETQFF	TGTGCCAGCAGCTACCGCAGGGGTGGGGAGACTCAGTTCTTC
-	TRBV7-9	TRBJ2-5	few	CAGSSRGTQYF	TGTGCCGGCAGCTCTCGGGGGACCCAGTACTTC
-	TRBV20-1	TRBJ2-3	-	CSARTGEGETDTQYF	TGCAGTGCTAGGACCGGAGAGGGAGAGACAGATACGCAGTATTTT
-	TRBV27	TRBJ1-1	-	CASSLDSRRLGTEAFF	TGTGCCAGCAGTTTAGATTCCAGGAGGCTGGGCACTGAAGCTTTCTTT
-	TRBV3-1	TRBJ2-1	many	CASSQAGDEQFF	TGTGCCAGCAGCCAAGCAGGGGACGAGCAGTTCTTC
-	TRBV24-1	TRBJ2-1	-	CATSDPGTKYNEQFF	TGTGCCACCAGTGATCCCGGGACAAAATACAATGAGCAGTTCTTC
TRBD1	TRBV7-9	TRBJ2-2	few	CASSPGTGIAGELFF	TGTGCCAGCAGTCCCGGGACAGGTATTGCCGGGGAGCTGTTTTTT
TRBD1	TRBV5-1	TRBJ2-7	few	CASSSDPRDRADEQYF	TGCGCCAGCAGCTCAGACCCCCGGGACAGGGCCGACGAGCAGTACTTC
TRBD1	TRBV12-3/TRBV12-4	TRBJ1-2	-	CASSSTGLDGYTF	TGTGCCAGCAGTTCGACAGGGTTGGATGGCTACACCTTC
-	TRBV2	TRBJ1-2	few	CASYGQGPDYGYTF	TGTGCCAGCTACGGTCAGGGGCCGGACTATGGCTACACCTTC
-	TRBV30	TRBJ1-6	many	CAWAGGNNSPLHF	TGTGCCTGGGCGGGGGGGAATAATTCACCCCTCCACTTT
TRBD2	TRBV20-1	TRBJ2-5	-	CSARAGLVKETQYF	TGCAGTGCTAGAGCGGGACTAGTTAAAGAGACCCAGTACTTC
-	TRBV5-1	TRBJ1-1	many	CASSRDSEAFF	TGCGCCAGCAGCCGGGACTCTGAAGCTTTCTTT
-	TRBV20-1	TRBJ1-1	many	CSASFRPLLITEAFF	TGCAGTGCTAGCTTCAGGCCCCTACTTATAACTGAAGCTTTCTTT
-	TRBV20-1	TRBJ2-7	many	CSARQLASGSYEQYF	TGCAGTGCTAGACAACTGGCCTCGGGGTCATACGAGCAGTACTTC
-	TRBV11-2	TRBJ1-2	many	CASSPHWNGYTF	TGTGCCAGCAGCCCGCACTGGAATGGCTACACCTTC
TRBD1	TRBV7-2	TRBJ2-5	-	CASSLRETGEETQYF	TGTGCCAGCAGCTTAAGGGAAACAGGGGAAGAGACCCAGTACTTC
-	TRBV7-9	TRBJ2-2	many	CASSRVGYTGELFF	TGTGCCAGCAGCCGGGTGGGGTACACCGGGGAGCTGTTTTTT
-	TRBV6-1	TRBJ2-7	many	CATSTEGLAYEQYF	TGTGCCACCAGCACTGAAGGGCTTGCCTACGAGCAGTACTTC
-	TRBV7-8	TRBJ1-1	-	CASSSSAGTKNTEAFF	TGTGCCAGCAGCTCCAGCGCCGGGACAAAGAACACTGAAGCTTTCTTT
TRBD1	TRBV27	TRBJ1-2	-	CASSLSRTGIGYTF	TGTGCCAGCAGTTTGTCCCGGACAGGGATTGGCTACACCTTC
TRBD1	TRBV6-6	TRBJ1-2	many	CASSTVQGAPPNYGYTF	TGTGCCAGCAGTACGGTACAGGGGGCGCCTCCTAACTATGGCTACACCTTC
-	TRBV20-1	TRBJ2-4	-	CSARVRVGNIQYF	TGCAGTGCTAGGGTACGAGTGGGAAACATTCAGTACTTC
-	TRBV7-9	TRBJ2-7	-	CASSARDLTYEQYF	TGTGCCAGCAGCGCTCGGGACCTAACCTACGAGCAGTACTTC
-	TRBV12-3/TRBV12-4	TRBJ2-6	-	CASSLGAGSGANVLTF	TGTGCCAGCAGTTTGGGAGCAGGCTCTGGGGCCAACGTCCTGACTTTC
-	TRBV4-1	TRBJ2-7	-	CASSQRTSTYEQYF	TGCGCCAGCAGCCAACGGACATCTACCTACGAGCAGTACTTC
-	TRBV19	TRBJ1-1	-	CASSSPRTTNGEAFF	TGTGCCAGTAGTTCCCCCAGGACGACTAACGGTGAAGCTTTCTTT
-	TRBV29-1	TRBJ2-3	-	CRVEVRPRDTQYF	TGCCGCGTTGAAGTCAGGCCCAGGGATACGCAGTATTTT
TRBD1	TRBV5-5	TRBJ2-3	-	CASSWDRGRDTQYF	TGTGCCAGCAGCTGGGACAGGGGAAGAGATACGCAGTATTTT
-	TRBV4-1	TRBJ2-1	-	CASSQVTESYNEQFF	TGCGCCAGCAGCCAAGTAACGGAGTCCTACAATGAGCAGTTCTTC
-	TRBV20-1	TRBJ2-7	-	CSARDLDSYEQYF	TGCAGTGCTAGAGATTTGGACAGCTACGAGCAGTACTTC
-	TRBV12-3/TRBV12-4	TRBJ2-2	-	CASSFAGSRNTGELFF	TGTGCCAGCAGTTTTGCAGGGTCAAGAAACACCGGGGAGCTGTTTTTT
TRBD1	TRBV19	TRBJ1-6	few	CASSRTGVSSPLHF	TGTGCCAGTAGTAGGACAGGGGTCTCCTCACCCCTCCACTTT
TRBD1	TRBV7-9	TRBJ1-5	few	CASSSGDSGLQPQHF	TGTGCCAGCAGCTCAGGGGACAGCGGGTTGCAGCCCCAGCATTTT
-	TRBV5-1	TRBJ2-5	-	CASSLNEGLQKTQYF	TGCGCCAGCAGCTTAAACGAGGGCCTTCAAAAGACCCAGTACTTC
-	TRBV20-1	TRBJ2-3	many	CSADGSRGGRTDTQYF	TGCAGTGCAGATGGCTCGAGGGGGGGAAGGACAGATACGCAGTATTTT
-	TRBV7-2	TRBJ2-3	many	CASSLVYADTQYF	TGTGCCAGCAGCTTAGTATACGCAGATACGCAGTATTTT
-	TRBV6-2/TRBV6-3	TRBJ1-5	many	CASRGGGEVQPQHF	TGTGCCAGCAGAGGGGGGGGTGAAGTTCAGCCCCAGCATTTT
TRBD2	TRBV20-1	TRBJ2-5	many	CSAERGREETQYF	TGCAGTGCCGAGCGGGGGCGCGAAGAGACCCAGTACTTC
-	TRBV30	TRBJ1-2	-	CAWEPGTYGYTF	TGTGCCTGGGAACCCGGGACTTATGGCTACACCTTC
-	TRBV7-9	TRBJ1-1	-	CASSLAGIGVTEAFF	TGTGCCAGCAGCTTAGCAGGGATTGGGGTCACTGAAGCTTTCTTT
-	TRBV4-3	TRBJ1-2	few	CASSQGPGRGDRYTF	TGCGCCAGCAGCCAAGGGCCGGGCAGGGGCGATCGCTACACCTTC
TRBD1	TRBV12-3/TRBV12-4	TRBJ2-5	few	CASSSNRGSRQETQYF	TGTGCCAGCAGTTCTAACAGGGGCTCCCGCCAAGAGACCCAGTACTTC
-	TRBV9	TRBJ2-5	many	CASSVAQGLQETQYF	TGTGCCAGCAGCGTAGCTCAGGGGCTTCAAGAGACCCAGTACTTC
-	TRBV7-2	TRBJ1-1	-	CASSSMSNRAEAFF	TGTGCCAGCAGCTCAATGTCTAACAGAGCTGAAGCTTTCTTT
TRBD1	TRBV24-1	TRBJ1-2	-	CATSEPGQGAQGYGYTF	TGTGCCACCAGTGAACCGGGACAGGGGGCGCAGGGGTATGGCTACACCTTC
-	TRBV20-1	TRBJ2-1	many	CSARDPRGSSYNEQFF	TGCAGTGCTAGAGATCCCCGGGGGAGCTCCTACAATGAGCAGTTCTTC
-	TRBV20-1	TRBJ2-7	-	CSAPDPVTYEQYF	TGCAGTGCTCCCGATCCAGTTACCTACGAGCAGTACTTC
-	TRBV5-1	TRBJ2-3	few	CASRAGTRFTDTQYF	TGCGCCAGCAGGGCCGGGACAAGATTCACAGATACGCAGTATTTT
TRBD2	TRBV7-9	TRBJ2-3	many	CASSHSLTSGTDTQYF	TGTGCCAGCAGTCATTCGTTGACTAGCGGCACAGATACGCAGTATTTT
-	TRBV12-3/TRBV12-4	TRBJ2-5	-	CASRLGGQETQYF	TGTGCCAGCAGGCTCGGTGGCCAAGAGACCCAGTACTTC